These T cell receptor beta chains were read from a single sample in a study of shared clonotypes between healthy human individuals. TCRdb keeps only in-frame clones here, not all; method: immunoSEQ multiplex PCR. This table holds around 340,000 clones, less than 75% found once. Sequences were obtained from memory CD4+ T cells sorted from blood. These receptors originate from a man in his thirties or forties in good health. Both conserved end residues are part of each CDR3. The D gene is left open where the match is weak. Size values are once, few and many counts, or a class for expanded clones, and some rows have none.

TRBV30	TRBJ1-3	.	.	TGTGCCTGGAGTTTGTCCCGACGGTCCGTTGGAAACACCATATATTTT	CAWSLSRRSVGNTIYF
TRBV28	TRBJ1-4	.	.	TGTGCCAGCGCCACCGGGGCTCTTAATGAAAAACTGTTTTTT	CASATGALNEKLFF
TRBV7-9	TRBJ1-1	few	TRBD1	TGTGCCAGCAGCTTAGGGAAGGGACAGGGGAACACTGAAGCTTTCTTT	CASSLGKGQGNTEAFF
TRBV7-9	TRBJ2-1	few	.	TGTGCCAGCAGCCCGACTAGCACTACAGGGGAGCAGTTCTTC	CASSPTSTTGEQFF
TRBV5-1	TRBJ1-2	.	.	TGCGCCAGCAGCTCGGACAGCGACCATACGTACGGCTACACCTTC	CASSSDSDHTYGYTF
TRBV4-1	TRBJ2-7	.	.	TGCGCCAGCAGCCACGAAGTGGGGTTTCGAACGGGGGAGCAGTACTTC	CASSHEVGFRTGEQYF
TRBV5-1	TRBJ2-3	.	TRBD2	TGCGCCAGTAATCCGACTAGCGGATACACAGATACGCAGTATTTT	CASNPTSGYTDTQYF
TRBV7-9	TRBJ1-1	few	.	TGTGCCAGCAGCTTATCGTGGGGGATGATGAACACTGAAGCTTTCTTT	CASSLSWGMMNTEAFF
TRBV27	TRBJ2-7	.	.	TGTGCCAGCAGTTTTACTTTGGGGGGCGAGCAGTACTTC	CASSFTLGGEQYF
TRBV5-1	TRBJ2-5	.	TRBD2	TGCGCCAGCAGCTTCTCCCGGACTAGCGGTGGGGAGACCCAGTACTTC	CASSFSRTSGGETQYF
TRBV10-3	TRBJ1-6	.	TRBD1	TGTGCCATCAGTGAGTCTCCAGGGGGTGGCAATTCACCCCTCCACTTT	CAISESPGGGNSPLHF
TRBV5-1	TRBJ1-1	.	.	TGCGCCAGCAGCTTGGGCTGGGGAGGCACTGAAGCTTTCTTT	CASSLGWGGTEAFF
TRBV28	TRBJ2-7	.	.	TGTGCCAGCAGTTCGCGCATCCCCTACTACGAGCAGTACTTC	CASSSRIPYYEQYF
TRBV30	TRBJ1-1	.	.	TGTGCCTGGAGTAGGAACACTGAAGCTTTCTTT	CAWSRNTEAFF
TRBV18	TRBJ2-7	.	.	TGTGCCAGCTCACCAGGGGGTGATCAGTACGAGCAGTACTTC	CASSPGGDQYEQYF
TRBV28	TRBJ2-7	.	TRBD2	TGTGCCAGCAGTGAACGGACTAGTCGACACTCCTACGAGCAGTACTTC	CASSERTSRHSYEQYF
TRBV14	TRBJ2-2	.	TRBD1	TGTGCCAGCAGCCAAGATCGAAGGGACAGGGGGTCCCGCGGGGAGCTGTTTTTT	CASSQDRRDRGSRGELFF
TRBV7-8	TRBJ1-5	once	.	TGTGCCAGCAGTACGGACACCCTATCGCCCCAGCATTTT	CASSTDTLSPQHF
TRBV19	TRBJ2-1	.	.	TGTGCCAGTAGTATAATCGACGACAATGAGCAGTTCTTC	CASSIIDDNEQFF
TRBV5-4	TRBJ1-4	.	.	TGTGCCAGCAGCTTGGGTCAACGAGCTAATGAAAAACTGTTTTTT	CASSLGQRANEKLFF
TRBV11-2	TRBJ2-1	.	.	TGTGCCAGCAGCTCTCCTTTTAGCTCCTACAATGAGCAGTTCTTC	CASSSPFSSYNEQFF
TRBV15	TRBJ1-2	.	.	TGTGCCACCAGCAGTCCTCTGATGGGGGGGGTAGATGGCTACACCTTC	CATSSPLMGGVDGYTF
TRBV6-5	TRBJ1-2	.	TRBD1	TGTGCCAGCAAAAGGGACAGAAACTATGGCTACACCTTC	CASKRDRNYGYTF
TRBV18	TRBJ2-2	.	TRBD2	TGTGCCAGCTCACCTAGGACTAGCGGGAACACCGGGGAGCTGTTTTTT	CASSPRTSGNTGELFF
TRBV18	TRBJ2-1	.	TRBD2	TGTGCCAGCTCACCAACCGGGACTAGCGGCAAGCAGTTCTTC	CASSPTGTSGKQFF
TRBV6-5	TRBJ2-1	.	.	TGTGCCAGACGGTCCTACAATGAGCAGTTCTTC	CARRSYNEQFF
TRBV11-3	TRBJ2-3	few	TRBD1	TGTGCCAGCAGCTTCCAGGGGGCAGATACGCAGTATTTT	CASSFQGADTQYF
TRBV19	TRBJ1-2	once	TRBD1	TGTGCCAGTAGCGTCATTACCGGGACAGGGAGTGGCTACACCTTC	CASSVITGTGSGYTF
TRBV6-1	TRBJ2-7	once	.	TGTGCCAGCAGTAGGCCCGGCCTCGACGAGAGGGAGCAGTACTTC	CASSRPGLDEREQYF
TRBV5-1	TRBJ1-2	.	.	TGCGCCAGCAGCTTGGAACGAGGGCTGATCTATGGCTACACCTTC	CASSLERGLIYGYTF
TRBV4-1	TRBJ1-1	.	TRBD1	TGCGCCAGCAGCCAAGGGACAGGGGTCGGCGACACTGAAGCTTTCTTT	CASSQGTGVGDTEAFF
TRBV29-1	TRBJ1-2	.	.	TGCAGCGTTGGAAAGGGGACTGACTATGGCTACACCTTC	CSVGKGTDYGYTF
TRBV7-2	TRBJ2-1	.	.	TGTGCCAGCAGCTTAGCGGGACTGGGGAGGTCAGGCAATGAGCAGTTCTTC	CASSLAGLGRSGNEQFF
TRBV28	TRBJ1-1	.	.	TGTGCCAGCAGTTTACCCTCGACAGGACTCCTCGCTGAAGCTTTCTTT	CASSLPSTGLLAEAFF
TRBV15	TRBJ2-1	.	.	TGTGCCACCAGCAGAGGTTGGGGCCAATCGCAATTCAATGAGCAGTTCTTC	CATSRGWGQSQFNEQFF
TRBV6-1	TRBJ2-7	.	.	TGTGCCAGCAGTGTTCAGGCGACTTACGAGCAGTACTTC	CASSVQATYEQYF
TRBV28	TRBJ2-7	.	.	TGTGCCAGCAGTTTACCCGACTACGAGCAGTACTTC	CASSLPDYEQYF
TRBV2	TRBJ1-1	many	TRBD1	TGTGCCAGCAGGGGGACAGGGGGCGGCACTGAAGCTTTCTTT	CASRGTGGGTEAFF
TRBV5-4	TRBJ2-1	.	TRBD1	TGTGCCAGCAGCTCTGGGGACAGGGGGTACAATGAGCAGTTCTTC	CASSSGDRGYNEQFF
TRBV7-9	TRBJ1-1	few	.	TGTGCCAGCAGCTTTGGGGGGGCGAGGAACACTGAAGCTTTCTTT	CASSFGGARNTEAFF
TRBV7-2	TRBJ2-1	.	TRBD2	TGTGCCAGCAGCCCCGGACTAGCGGGAGGGTCCTACAATGAGCAGTTCTTC	CASSPGLAGGSYNEQFF
TRBV29-1	TRBJ2-5	.	TRBD2	TGCAGCGTCAACCCTAGCGGAGAGACCCAGTACTTC	CSVNPSGETQYF
TRBV10-3	TRBJ2-7	.	TRBD2	TGTGCCACAACTTCTATAGCGGGAGGTTACGACGAGCAGTACTTC	CATTSIAGGYDEQYF
TRBV30	TRBJ2-7	.	.	TGTGCCTGGAGTAATCTCTACGAGCAGTACTTC	CAWSNLYEQYF
TRBV7-9	TRBJ2-3	.	.	TGTGCCAGCAGCTTAGGGACTGTCCCTCATACGCAGTATTTT	CASSLGTVPHTQYF
TRBV4-3	TRBJ2-1	few	.	TGCGCCAGCAGCCAAAATAAACCTCAATACAATGAGCAGTTCTTC	CASSQNKPQYNEQFF
TRBV25-1	TRBJ1-1	.	TRBD1	TGTGCCAGCAGTGAATCGGGACAGGGGAGGGAAGCTTTCTTT	CASSESGQGREAFF
TRBV6-1	TRBJ1-4	.	TRBD1	TGTGCCAGCAGTCGACAGGGGGGGGATGAAAAACTGTTTTTT	CASSRQGGDEKLFF
TRBV5-4	TRBJ2-5	.	TRBD2	TGTGCCAGCAGCTTGTCGGCTAGCGGGAGGGGAGAGACCCAGTACTTC	CASSLSASGRGETQYF
TRBV11-2	TRBJ2-2	.	TRBD1	TGTGCCAGCAGCTTCTCCCCATCACAGGGGGCAACCGGGGAGCTGTTTTTT	CASSFSPSQGATGELFF
TRBV11-2	TRBJ2-3	many	.	TGTGCCAGCAGCTTAGCGGGACTCAATACGCAGTATTTT	CASSLAGLNTQYF
TRBV9	TRBJ2-3	.	TRBD1	TGTGCCAGCAGCCCCCCCGGGACAGGGATACCCCATACGCAGTATTTT	CASSPPGTGIPHTQYF
TRBV7-6	TRBJ1-1	once	TRBD1	TGTGCCAGCAGCCAGGGACAGGGGGCTGAAGCTTTCTTT	CASSQGQGAEAFF
TRBV6-5	TRBJ2-7	.	.	TGTGCCAGCAGTTACGCAGGGGCGGGCTACGAGCAGTACTTC	CASSYAGAGYEQYF
TRBV27	TRBJ2-7	.	.	TGTGCCAGCTGTGGGTTGACTTGTGAGCAGTACTTC	CASCGLTCEQYF